The present T cell receptor (beta chain) was sequenced within a study of shared clonotypes between healthy human individuals. The CDR3 extends over 15 amino acids. Trimming left V 0 bases short and J 1 base short, with 10 bases between. CDR1 is SGDLS, CDR2 YYNGEE, per germline. Sequenced by immunoSEQ multiplex PCR; TCRdb stores in-frame clones only, minus some. Found here are approximately 530,000 clones, 95% to 97% of them singletons; the top ten hold 0.055% to 0.075%. The source material was naive CD4+ T cells sorted from blood. Subset given: CD45RA+ positively selected. V gene TRBV9 combines with J gene TRBJ2-5; D is unclear. The sequence came from a woman in her 30s in good health. The CDR3 protein is CASSVGSLFQETQYF. In nucleotides, the CDR3 is TGTGCCAGCAGCGTAGGCTCACTCTTCCAAGAGACCCAGTACTTC. Together with reference TRBV9 and TRBJ2-5, the CDR3 gives the full variable domain: DSGVTQTPKHLITATGQRVTLRCSPRSGDLSVYWYQQSLDQGLQFLIQYYNGEERAKGNILERFSAQQFPDLHSELNLSSLELGDSALYFCASSVGSLFQETQYFGPGTRLLVL.